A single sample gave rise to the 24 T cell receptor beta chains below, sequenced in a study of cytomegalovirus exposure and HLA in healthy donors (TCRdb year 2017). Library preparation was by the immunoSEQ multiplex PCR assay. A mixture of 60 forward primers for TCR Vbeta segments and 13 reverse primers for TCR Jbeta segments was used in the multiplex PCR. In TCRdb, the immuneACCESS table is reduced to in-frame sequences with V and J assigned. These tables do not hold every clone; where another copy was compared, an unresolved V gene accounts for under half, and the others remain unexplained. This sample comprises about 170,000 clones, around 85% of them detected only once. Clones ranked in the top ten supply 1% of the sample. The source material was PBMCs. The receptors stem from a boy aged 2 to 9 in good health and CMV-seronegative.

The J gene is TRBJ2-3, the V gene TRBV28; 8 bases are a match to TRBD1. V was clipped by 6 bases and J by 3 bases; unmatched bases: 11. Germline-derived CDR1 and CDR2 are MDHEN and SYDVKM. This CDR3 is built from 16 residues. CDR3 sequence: CASSHPPQGATDTQYF. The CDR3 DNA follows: TGTGCCAGCAGCCATCCCCCTCAGGGGGCTACAGATACGCAGTATTTT.

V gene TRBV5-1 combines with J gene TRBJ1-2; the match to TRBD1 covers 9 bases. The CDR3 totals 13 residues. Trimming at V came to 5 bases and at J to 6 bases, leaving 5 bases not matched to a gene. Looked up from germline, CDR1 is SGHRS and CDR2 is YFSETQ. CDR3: CASSRRDRDGYTF. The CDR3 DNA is TGCGCCAGCAGTCGTCGGGACAGGGATGGCTACACCTTC. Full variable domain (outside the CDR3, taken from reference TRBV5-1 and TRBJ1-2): KAGVTQTPRYLIKTRGQQVTLSCSPISGHRSVSWYQQTPGQGLQFLFEYFSETQRNKGNFPGRFSGRQFSNSRSEMNVSTLELGDSALYLCASSRRDRDGYTFGSGTRLTVV.

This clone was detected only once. CDR3 residues: CASSTGTGGLNSPLHF. In DNA, the CDR3 is TGTGCCAGCAGCACCGGGACAGGGGGCCTTAATTCACCCCTCCACTTT. J is TRBJ1-6 and V is TRBV2, with 12 bases matching TRBD1. V was pared by 6 bases and J by 6 bases, with 6 bases of the junction left unmatched. CDR3 size: 16 residues. The germline gives CDR1 SNHLY, CDR2 FYNNEI.

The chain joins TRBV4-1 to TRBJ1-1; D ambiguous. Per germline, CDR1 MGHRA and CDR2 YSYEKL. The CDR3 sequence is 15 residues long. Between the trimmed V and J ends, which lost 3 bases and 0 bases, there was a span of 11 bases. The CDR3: CASSQLGLLNTEAFF. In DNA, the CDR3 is TGCGCCAGCAGCCAGCTTGGACTGCTGAACACTGAAGCTTTCTTT.

In DNA form, the CDR3 reads TGTGCCAGCAGTGAACAGGGGTACGGTCAGCCCCAGCATTTT. Its translation is CASSEQGYGQPQHF. The chain joins TRBV6-1 to TRBJ1-5; a weak D match, TRBD1 (6 bases). This CDR3 has 14 residues. Trimming stripped 2 bases from V and 6 bases from J, with 11 bases between. Germline assignment: CDR1 MNHNS and CDR2 SASEGT.

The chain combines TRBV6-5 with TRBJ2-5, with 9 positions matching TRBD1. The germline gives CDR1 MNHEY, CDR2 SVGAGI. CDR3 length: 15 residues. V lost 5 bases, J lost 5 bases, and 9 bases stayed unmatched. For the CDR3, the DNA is TGTGCCAGCAGTGGTCCGGGACAGGGCCCCGAGACCCAGTACTTC. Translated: CASSGPGQGPETQYF.

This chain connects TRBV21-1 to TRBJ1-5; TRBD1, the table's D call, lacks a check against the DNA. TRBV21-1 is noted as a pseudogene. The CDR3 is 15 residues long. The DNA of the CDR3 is TGTGCCAGGGATAAATCCCCCAGGGGACGTCAGCCCCAGCATTTT. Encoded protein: CARDKSPRGRQPQHF.

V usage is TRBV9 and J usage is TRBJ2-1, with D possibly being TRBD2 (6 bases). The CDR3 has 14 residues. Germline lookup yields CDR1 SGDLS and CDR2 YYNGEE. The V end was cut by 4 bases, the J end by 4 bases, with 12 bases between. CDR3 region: CASSPRTKYNEQFF. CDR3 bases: TGTGCCAGCAGCCCCCGGACTAAATACAATGAGCAGTTCTTC.

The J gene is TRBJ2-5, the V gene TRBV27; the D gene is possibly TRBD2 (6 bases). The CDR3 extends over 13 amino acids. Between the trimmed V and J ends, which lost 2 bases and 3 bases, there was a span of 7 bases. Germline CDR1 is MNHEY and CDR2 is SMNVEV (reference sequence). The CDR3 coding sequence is TGTGCCAGCAGTTTAGCGGGAAAAGAGACCCAGTACTTC. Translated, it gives CASSLAGKETQYF.

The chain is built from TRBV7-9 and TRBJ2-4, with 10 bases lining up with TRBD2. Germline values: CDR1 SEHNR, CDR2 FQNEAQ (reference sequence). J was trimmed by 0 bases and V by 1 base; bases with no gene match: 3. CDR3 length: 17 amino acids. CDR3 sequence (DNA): TGTGCCAGCAGCTTAGTCAGCGGGGGGGCAGCCAAAAACATTCAGTACTTC. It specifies CASSLVSGGAAKNIQYF.

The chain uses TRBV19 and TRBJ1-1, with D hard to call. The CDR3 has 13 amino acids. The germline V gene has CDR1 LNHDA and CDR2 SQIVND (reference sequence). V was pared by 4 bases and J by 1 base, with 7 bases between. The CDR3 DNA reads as TGTGCCAGTAGTACCCAGTCGAACACTGAAGCTTTCTTT. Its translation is CASSTQSNTEAFF.

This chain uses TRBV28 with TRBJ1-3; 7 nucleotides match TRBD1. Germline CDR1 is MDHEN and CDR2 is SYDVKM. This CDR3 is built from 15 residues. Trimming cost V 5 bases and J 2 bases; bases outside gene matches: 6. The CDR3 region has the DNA TGTGCCAGCAGTACTACTACAGGGGCTGGAAACACCATATATTTT. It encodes CASSTTTGAGNTIYF.

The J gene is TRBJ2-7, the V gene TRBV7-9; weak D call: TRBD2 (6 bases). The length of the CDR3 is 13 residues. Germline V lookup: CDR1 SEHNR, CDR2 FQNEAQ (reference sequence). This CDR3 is CSSSLDGGNEQYV. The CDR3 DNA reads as TGTTCCAGCAGCTTAGATGGGGGGAACGAGCAGTACGTC.

CDR3 amino acids: CASSYGTSFDEQYF. Here the CDR3 DNA reads TGTGCCAGCAGTTACGGGACTAGTTTCGACGAGCAGTACTTC. This chain joins TRBV6-6 and TRBJ2-7; 8 bases fit TRBD2. The CDR3 consists of 14 residues. V shed 2 bases, J shed 5 bases, and the junction held 5 bases outside the gene matches. Germline V gene data show CDR1 as MNHNY and CDR2 as SVGAGI (reference sequence).

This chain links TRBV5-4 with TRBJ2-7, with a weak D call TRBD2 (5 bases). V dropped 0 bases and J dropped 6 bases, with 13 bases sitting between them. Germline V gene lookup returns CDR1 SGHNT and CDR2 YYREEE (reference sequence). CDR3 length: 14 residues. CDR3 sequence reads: CASSLVPGEGEQYV. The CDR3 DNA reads TGTGCCAGCAGCTTGGTGCCAGGAGAGGGCGAGCAGTACGTC.

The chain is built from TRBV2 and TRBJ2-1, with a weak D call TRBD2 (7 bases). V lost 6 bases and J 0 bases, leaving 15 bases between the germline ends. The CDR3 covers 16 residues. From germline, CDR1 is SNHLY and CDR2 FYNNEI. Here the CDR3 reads CASSDLGGGSYNEQFF. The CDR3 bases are TGTGCCAGCAGCGACTTGGGAGGGGGCTCCTACAATGAGCAGTTCTTC.

The CDR3 coding sequence is TGTGCCAGCAGTGGGAGAGGGAGAGGCTCACCCCTCCACTTT. Its protein is CASSGRGRGSPLHF. V and J are TRBV6-1 and TRBJ1-6; D is undetermined. Germline V lookup: CDR1 MNHNS, CDR2 SASEGT. This CDR3 spans 14 amino acids. Trimming cost V 4 bases and J 10 bases, with 14 bases left between them.

The CDR3 sequence is CASKNGGIDTGELFF. CDR3 nucleotide sequence: TGTGCCAGCAAGAACGGGGGAATAGACACCGGGGAGCTGTTTTTT. The chain joins TRBV25-1 to TRBJ2-2; possibly TRBD2 for D (6 bases). V was trimmed by 7 bases and J by 3 bases, leaving 15 bases between them. CDR3 length: 15 amino acids. From germline, CDR1 is MGHDK and CDR2 SYGVNS.

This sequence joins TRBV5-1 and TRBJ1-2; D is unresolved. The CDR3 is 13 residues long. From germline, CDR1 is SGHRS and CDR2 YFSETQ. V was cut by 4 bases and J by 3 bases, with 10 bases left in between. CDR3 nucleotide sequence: TGCGCCAGCAGCCCTTCGGCGGACTATGGCTACACCTTC. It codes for CASSPSADYGYTF.

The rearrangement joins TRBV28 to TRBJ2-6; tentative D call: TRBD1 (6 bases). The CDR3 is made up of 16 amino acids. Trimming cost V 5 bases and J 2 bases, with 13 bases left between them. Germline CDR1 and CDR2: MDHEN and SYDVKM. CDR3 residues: CASSRYGGAGANVLTF. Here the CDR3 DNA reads TGTGCCAGCAGTCGGTATGGGGGCGCTGGGGCCAACGTCCTGACTTTC.

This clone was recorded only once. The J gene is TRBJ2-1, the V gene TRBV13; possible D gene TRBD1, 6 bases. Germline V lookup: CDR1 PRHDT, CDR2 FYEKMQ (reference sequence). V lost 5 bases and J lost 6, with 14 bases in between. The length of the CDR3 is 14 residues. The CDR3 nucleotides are TGTGCCAGCAGCCCGATACAGGGTCCCAATGAGCAGTTCTTC. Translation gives CASSPIQGPNEQFF.

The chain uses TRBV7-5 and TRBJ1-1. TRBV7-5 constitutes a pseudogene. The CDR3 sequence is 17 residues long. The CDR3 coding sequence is TGTGTCAGAAGCTTAGAGTCCGTCGCGGGGGCATGGACTGAAGCTTTCTTT. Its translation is CVRSLESVAGAWTEAFF.

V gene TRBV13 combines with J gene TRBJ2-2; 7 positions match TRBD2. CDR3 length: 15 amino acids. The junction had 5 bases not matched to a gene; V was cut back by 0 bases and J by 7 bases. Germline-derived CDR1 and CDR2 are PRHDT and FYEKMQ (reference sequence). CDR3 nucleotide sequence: TGTGCCAGCAGCTTAGGTGGGCTAGCGGTCGGGGAGCTGTTTTTT. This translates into CASSLGGLAVGELFF.

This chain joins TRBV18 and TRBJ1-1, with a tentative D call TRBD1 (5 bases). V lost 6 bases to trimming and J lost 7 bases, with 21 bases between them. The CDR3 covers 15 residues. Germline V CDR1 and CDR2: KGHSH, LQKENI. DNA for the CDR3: TGTGCCAGCTCTTCTGGGTCGGGGTCCGGGGGTGAAGCTTTCTTT. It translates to CASSSGSGSGGEAFF.